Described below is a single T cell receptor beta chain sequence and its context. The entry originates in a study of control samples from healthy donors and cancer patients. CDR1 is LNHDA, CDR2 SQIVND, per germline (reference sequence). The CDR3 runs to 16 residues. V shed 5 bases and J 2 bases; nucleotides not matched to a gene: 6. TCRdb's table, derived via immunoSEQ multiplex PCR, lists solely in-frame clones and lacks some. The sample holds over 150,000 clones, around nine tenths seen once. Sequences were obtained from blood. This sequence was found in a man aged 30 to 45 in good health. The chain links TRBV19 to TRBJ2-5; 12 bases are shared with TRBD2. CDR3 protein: CASSQGLAGGQETQYF. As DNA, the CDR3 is TGTGCCAGTAGTCAAGGGCTAGCGGGGGGGCAAGAGACCCAGTACTTC.